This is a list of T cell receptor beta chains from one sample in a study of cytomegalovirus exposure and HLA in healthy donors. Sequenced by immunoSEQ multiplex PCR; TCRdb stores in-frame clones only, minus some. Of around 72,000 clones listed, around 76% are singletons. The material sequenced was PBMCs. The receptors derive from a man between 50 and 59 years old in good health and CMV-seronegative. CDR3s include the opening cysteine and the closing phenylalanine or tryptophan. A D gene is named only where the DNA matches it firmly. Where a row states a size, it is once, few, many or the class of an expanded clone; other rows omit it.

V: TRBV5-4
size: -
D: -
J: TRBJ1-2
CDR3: CASSLPGEAHYGYTF
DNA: TGTGCCAGCAGCTTGCCGGGAGAGGCCCACTATGGCTACACCTTC

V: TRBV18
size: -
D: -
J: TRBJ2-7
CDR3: CASSPTSQGPLSEQYF
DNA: TGTGCCAGCTCACCCACTTCTCAGGGGCCGTTAAGTGAGCAGTACTTC

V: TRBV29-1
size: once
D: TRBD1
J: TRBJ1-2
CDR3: CSVRTGWGGYTF
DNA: TGCAGCGTACGGACAGGGTGGGGTGGCTACACCTTC

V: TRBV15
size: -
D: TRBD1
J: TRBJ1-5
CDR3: CATSPQGNGQPQHF
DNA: TGTGCCACCAGTCCACAGGGGAACGGACAGCCCCAGCATTTT

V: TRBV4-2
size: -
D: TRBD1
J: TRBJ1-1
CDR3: CASSQGLTGSTEAFF
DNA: TGTGCCAGCAGCCAGGGATTGACAGGGAGTACTGAAGCTTTCTTT

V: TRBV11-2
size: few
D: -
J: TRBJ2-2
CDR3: CASSPGMGTLNTGELFF
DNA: TGTGCCAGCAGCCCAGGGATGGGCACTTTGAACACCGGGGAGCTGTTTTTT

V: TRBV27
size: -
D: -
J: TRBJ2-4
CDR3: CASGRQELLAKNIQYF
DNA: TGTGCCAGCGGAAGACAGGAGCTGCTAGCCAAAAACATTCAGTACTTC

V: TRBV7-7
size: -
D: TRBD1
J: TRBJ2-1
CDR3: CASSFGDRERSEQFF
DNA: TGTGCTAGCAGCTTCGGGGACAGGGAGCGTAGTGAGCAGTTCTTC

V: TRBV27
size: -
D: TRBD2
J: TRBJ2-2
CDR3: CASSLSSSGGTPTGELFF
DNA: TGTGCCAGCAGTTTATCGTCTAGCGGGGGGACCCCCACCGGGGAGCTGTTTTTT

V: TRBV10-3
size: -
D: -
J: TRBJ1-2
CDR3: CAISATVYGYTF
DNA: TGTGCCATCAGTGCGACAGTCTATGGCTACACCTTC

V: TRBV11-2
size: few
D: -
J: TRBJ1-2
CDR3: CASSPLSANYGYTF
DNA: TGTGCCAGCAGCCCTCTCTCCGCTAACTATGGCTACACCTTC

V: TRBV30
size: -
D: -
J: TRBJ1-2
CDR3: CAWSSQATPNYGYTF
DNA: TGTGCCTGGAGTAGCCAGGCGACGCCTAACTATGGCTACACCTTC

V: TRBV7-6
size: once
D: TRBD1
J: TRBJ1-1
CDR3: CASSPDRGGTEAFF
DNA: TGTGCCAGCAGTCCCGACAGGGGAGGTACTGAAGCTTTCTTT

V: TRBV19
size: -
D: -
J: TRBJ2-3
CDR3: CASSSWRQTGTDTQYF
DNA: TGTGCCAGTAGTAGCTGGAGGCAAACAGGGACAGATACGCAGTATTTT